This note documents a single T cell receptor (beta chain) sequence. Assay used: immunoSEQ multiplex PCR; TCRdb lists only in-frame clones, some missing. The profile covers 10,000 to 15,000 clones, with approximately 30% appearing a single time and roughly 19% taken by the ten largest. Treatment here: randomized to nivolumab then ipilimumab (arm A) or the reverse (arm B). This sample stems from a study of sequential checkpoint blockade in melanoma. Study background: More than 20 patients had matched tumor biopsies before treatment and at week 13 after nivolumab or ipilimumab alone.

Germline CDR1 reads LNHNV; CDR2 reads YYDKDF (reference sequence). The CDR3 has 15 residues. The source of this sequence is a human donor with melanoma. The sample was tumor tissue (inferred from file names), taken from a patient given nivolumab and ipilimumab in sequence. The J gene is TRBJ1-1, the V gene TRBV15; the match to TRBD1 covers 7 bases. In DNA, the CDR3 is TGTCAGCAGCCCCACGAGGGGGCCGGGAACACTGAAGCTTTCTTT. This codes for CQQPHEGAGNTEAFF.